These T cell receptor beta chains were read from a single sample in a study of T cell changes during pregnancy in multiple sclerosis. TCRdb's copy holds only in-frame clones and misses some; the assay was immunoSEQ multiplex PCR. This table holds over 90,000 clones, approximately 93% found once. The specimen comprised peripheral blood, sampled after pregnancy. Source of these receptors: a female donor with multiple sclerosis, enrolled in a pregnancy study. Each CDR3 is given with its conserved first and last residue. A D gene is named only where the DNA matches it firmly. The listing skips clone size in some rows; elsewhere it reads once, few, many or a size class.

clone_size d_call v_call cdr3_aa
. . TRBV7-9 CASKKSGGTDTQYF
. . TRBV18 CASSPQTDPNYGYTF
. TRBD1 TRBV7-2 CASSKETGRAEAFF
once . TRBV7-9 CASSLAGQGRYGYTF
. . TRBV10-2 CASSESLTDTQYF
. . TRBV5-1 CASSSGGWGHTF
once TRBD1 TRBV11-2 CASSSTGASYNEQFF
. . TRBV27 CASSPRGHGELFF
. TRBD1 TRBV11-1 CASSLGQGYNEQFF
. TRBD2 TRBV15 CATRPGLDHNEQFF
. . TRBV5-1 CASSDRDLSSGANVLTF
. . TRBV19 CASSIDTVVSEVNTEAFF
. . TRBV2 CASSREKGAGNTIYF
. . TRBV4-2 CASSQGGRGPYNSPLHF
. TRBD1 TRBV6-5 CASSYHGQAVEAFF
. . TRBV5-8 CASQAGTVNYGYTF
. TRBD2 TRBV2 CASRSGGSETDTQYF
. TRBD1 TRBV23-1 CASHGQGGEKLFF
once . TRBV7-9 CASSISGELFF
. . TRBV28 CASSLAGNYEQYF
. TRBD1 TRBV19 CASSGQGVYEQYF
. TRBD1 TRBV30 CAWTRDSPPNEQFF
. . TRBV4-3 CASSQEATGYGYTF
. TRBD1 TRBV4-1 CASSPMGQGLNTIYF
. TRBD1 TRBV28 CASSAPGGAHYGYTF
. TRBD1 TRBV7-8 CASSSGQGGTTNEKLFF
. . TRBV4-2 CASSQDRDTNYGYTF
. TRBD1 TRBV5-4 CASSPRQGRETQYF
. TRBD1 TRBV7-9 CASSLGGDRLLSYEQYF
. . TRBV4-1 CASSQDTAEQYF
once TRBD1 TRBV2 CASREDRVNGYTF
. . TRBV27 CASSLLATSTDTQYF
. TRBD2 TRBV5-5 CASSPSRPSGGETQYF
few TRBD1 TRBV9 CASSPGDRVTYGYTF
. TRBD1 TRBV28 CASSQRQGATEAFF